The source of this TCR beta chain is a study of CD8+CD57+ T cells in acquired aplastic anemia (dated by TCRdb to the late 2010s). Some background on the complete study: On average, sorted CD4+ and CD8+ cells yielded approximately 3 ug of extracted DNA, with a range of about 0.18 to 30 ug. CD8+CD57+ expansion was defined as frequency above the mean frequency observed in healthy subjects. Study-wide conclusions, independent of this receptor: Approximately 31 CD8+ CDR3 sequences were found in both patients and controls but appeared to be highly expressed in patients and within the immunodominant clones of the patients. Patients and healthy controls showed no significant difference in CD8+ Simpson's diversity (P=0.060).

Flow cytometry had shown CD8+CD57+ cell expansion in the patients selected for sequencing. Every patient had severe acquired aplastic anemia, diagnosed using the International Study of Aplastic Anemia and Agranulocytosis and Camitta criteria. No patient had received any therapy when blood was sampled. In this study, sorted CD4+ and CD8+ T cells from the blood of healthy subjects and of severe aplastic anemia patients had their TCR repertoires deep-sequenced. In the USA, patient enrollment took place under clinicaltrials.gov protocols 00001620, 01623167, 00001397, 00071045, 00081523 and 00961064. Ficoll-Paque density gradient centrifugation was used to isolate peripheral blood mononuclear cells. Before DNA extraction, CD4+ and CD8+ T cells were sorted with FACS or magnetic beads. Genomic DNA served as template for TCR beta VDJ combination and CDR3 sequence profiling. An Illumina HiSeq 2000 was the platform used for TCR repertoire sequencing. The source study handled its data this way. Repertoires were assessed using TRBV/TRBJ rearrangement plots, CDR3 size and DJ length profiles, and Simpson's diversity index. The most abundant DNA sequence in the deep sequencing data was defined as the immunodominant clone. CDR3 amino acid sequences were screened for sharing across subjects and compared with published repertoires and the VDJdb database. TCRdb took the public reads, trimmed them with fastp at Q25, ran MiXCR for clone calling and kept in-frame beta chains. Each entry merges the rows of one CDR3 protein and shows their most common DNA and genes. TCRdb, not the authors, supplied the V and J calls. The sample table shows nearly 60,000 distinct CDR3 sequences, and roughly three fifths are seen once. Jointly, the top ten make up around 15% of the sample.

V is pared back by 2 bases and J by 9 bases, with 11 bases lying between the germline termini. CDR1 and CDR2 are read off the germline V gene as MNHEY and SVGAGI. From the cysteine through the phenylalanine, the CDR3 covers 14 amino acids. Of all the DNA, just the CDR3 is kept, 42 bases in frame from base 1. This clonotype was seen repeatedly, ten times or more. What antigen it recognizes has not been identified. Base qualities are not at hand, and no much larger clone is one base apart. Recombination connected TRBV6-5 to TRBJ1-6, and the D gene may be TRBD1, 5 bases matching. Sequencing was carried out using sorted CD4+, CD8+, or CD8+CD57+ T cells (not recorded which) from PBMCs. The source of this sequence is a human donor with aplastic anemia. The encoded CDR3 is CASSYGEGTSPLHF. The DNA reads TGTGCCAGCAGTTACGGGGAGGGGACTTCACCCCTCCACTTT.